Given below is one T cell receptor beta chain in context. Germline assignment: CDR1 LGHDT and CDR2 YNNKEL (reference sequence). This CDR3 has 14 amino acids. Trimming pared 4 bases from V and 3 bases from J, leaving 13 bases between. With a J-beta primer mix and a sample-barcoded 5' primer, a second PCR ran about 7 to 11 cycles. TCRdb re-analysed the 5' RACE reads in MiXCR, keeping a single row per CDR3 protein. The sample yields about 640,000 distinct CDR3 sequences, roughly 53% seen once. These data belong to a study of blood T cells in healthy people across ages. The chain carries TRBV3-1 and TRBJ2-7, with D unresolved. Sequenced: blood. The clonotype was recovered from a man aged 55 to 69 in good health. The DNA of the CDR3 is TGTGCCAGCAGCCCCCCCAAAGGAAGCTACGAGCAGTACTTC. Amino acids: CASSPPKGSYEQYF.